This T cell receptor beta chain was captured by sequencing in a study of CD8 T cells in Susac syndrome. The T cells that were sequenced for TCR beta were CD8+ and CD4+ cells from blood. Multiple sclerosis controls were treatment-naive patients with stable or active relapsing-remitting disease. It was negative isolation that provided the CD8+ and CD4+ T cells, whereas TEMRA cells were enriched by FACS. Random hexamers served to reverse transcribe roughly 0.45 to 1 ug RNA. A multiplex approach, immunoSEQ multiplex PCR, amplified TCR beta CDR3 across 54 Vbeta and 13 Jbeta. TCRdb itself ran the immunoSEQ multiplex PCR reads through MiXCR, one entry per CDR3 protein. The table has hundreds of thousands of distinct CDR3 sequences, approximately 81% seen once. J lost 5 bases, V lost 5 bases, and 10 bases had no gene match. The germline V gene has CDR1 SGHTA and CDR2 FQGTGA. The CDR3 extends over 15 amino acids.

This clonotype was seen a few times. Sequencing was carried out using CD8+ T cells from PBMCs. The gene calls are TRBV7-3 and TRBJ2-3, with 7 positions matching TRBD2. This clonotype originated in a human donor with multiple sclerosis. CDR3 nucleotide sequence: TGTGCCAGCAGCCCCCTGGCGGGAGAGGTAGATACGCAGTATTTT. This translates into CASSPLAGEVDTQYF.